This TCR beta chain was profiled in a study of identical twins. Whole-study results and caveats: Models underpredicted monozygotic twin sharing of out-of-frame TCR alpha. Findings came from cross-sectional statistics, without long-term follow-up of donors.

cDNA carried unique molecular identifiers, and a universal primer site was added by template switching. Each CDR3 protein gets one entry after TCRdb re-called the 5' RACE reads with MiXCR. Of nearly 900,000 distinct CDR3 sequences in the sample, 9% to 15% are singletons; the top ten hold about 1.6%. Of note for this clonotype: Its antigen is not identified. Its ends do not fully match the called genes, so a read error is possible.

Germline V gene sequence: CDR1 MNHEY, CDR2 SVGAGI. The CDR3 runs to 17 residues. These records were also assigned to another study, of yellow fever vaccine responses in identical twins.

The sequencing sample was made of PBMCs. This TCR was sampled from a woman aged 18-29 years in good health. The chain carries TRBV6-5 and TRBJ2-2, with a possible D match to TRBD2 (5 bases). The CDR3 region is CAISSRGIRSNTGELFF. The CDR3 nucleotides are TGTGCCATCAGTTCTCGAGGGATACGGTCGAACACCGGGGAGCTGTTTTTT.